This T cell receptor (beta chain) was documented in a study of T cell repertoires in cytomegalovirus infection. Study overall: Used in the study were CMV epitopes, some recently identified and HLA-C-restricted, others well-studied and HLA-B-restricted. Through public TCR beta signatures, both CMV infection and matching HLA type were indicated. Study findings and constraints: Accumulated public TCR beta family frequency recognized individuals carrying CMV together with the relevant HLA. HLA-C-restricted CMV-specific TCR beta clonotypes were dominant in the ex vivo response.

TCRdb analysed the reads with MiXCR anew, one entry per CDR3 protein. The sample lists 200,000 to 250,000 distinct CDR3 sequences; 35% to 40% were seen once. This clonotype was counted a few times. Antigen unknown. The CDR3 is made up of 14 amino acids. Germline CDR1 reads SGHVS; CDR2 reads FQNEAQ. The V and J ends lost 2 bases and 1 base respectively, with 7 bases between them. The chain combines TRBV7-8 with TRBJ2-3; D is ambiguous. The clonotype originates from a human donor in good health (CMV status not recorded). Some clones in this sample may be carry-over from other donors' samples. The source was CD8+ T cells from cultured PBMCs, collected from culture after CMV antigen stimulation. The CDR3 reads CASSLPYGTDTQYF. CDR3 DNA: TGTGCCAGCAGCTTACCCTACGGCACAGATACGCAGTATTTT.